This T cell receptor (beta chain) was sequenced during a study of neurological immune-mediated disorders. Germline V gives CDR1 SEHNR, CDR2 FQNEAQ (reference sequence). V was pared by 8 bases and J by 3 bases, with 10 bases of the junction left unmatched. This CDR3 region has 16 residues. This clonotype was found many times. Antigen unknown. The cDNA was produced through 5'RACE with 10-nucleotide random UMIs. Each sequencing run yielded over 200 million TCR-beta sequences from 15-18 subjects. TCRdb reprocessed the 5' RACE reads with MiXCR, giving one entry per CDR3 protein. The sample lists 25,000 to 30,000 distinct CDR3 sequences, about 3.5% occurring once. Notes on the study in general: None of the CDR3 amino acid sequences in expanded clones turned up in more than one subject, which points to private repertoires in all groups. The multiple sclerosis repertoire cluster had no clinical or MRI feature associated with it.

The chain has TRBV7-9 and TRBJ1-1; TRBD1 agrees at 12 bases. The clonotype originates from a woman aged 25-40 years with multiple sclerosis. The sequencing sample was made of PBMCs. This CDR3 reads CASSPGQGALDTEAFF. The CDR3 DNA reads as TGTGCCAGCTCACCGGGACAGGGGGCGTTGGACACTGAAGCTTTCTTT. The full variable domain, with the rest looked up from reference TRBV7-9 and TRBJ1-1, is DTGVSQNPRHKITKRGQNVTFRCDPISEHNRLYWYRQTLGQGPEFLTYFQNEAQLEKSRLLSDRFSAERPKGSFSTLEIQRTEQGDSAMYLCASSPGQGALDTEAFFGQGTRLTVV.